These T cell receptor beta chains were read from a single sample in a study of vaccination and CD4 T cells after COVID-19. TCRdb itself ran the PCR reads through MiXCR, one entry per CDR3 protein. The sample consists of about 19,000 distinct CDR3 sequences, under 55% of them appearing once. The antigens of these receptors remain unknown. The input for sequencing was CD4+ T cells from blood, cultured in vitro, taken before SARS-CoV-2 vaccination. Receptor source: a human donor who had recovered from COVID-19. Both conserved end residues are part of each CDR3.

CDR3 length | J gene | V gene | CDR3 protein
15 | TRBJ1-2 | TRBV5-1 | CASSSADGQGDGYTF
11 | TRBJ1-2 | TRBV5-6 | CASRERGGYTF
13 | TRBJ1-1 | TRBV6-1 | CASSTDRGTLPFF
15 | TRBJ1-5 | TRBV4-1 | CASSQVGGIGQPQHF
17 | TRBJ2-6 | TRBV7-2 | CASRETHRISGANVLTF
16 | TRBJ2-1 | TRBV20-1 | CSATGLAETPTNEQFF
12 | TRBJ1-2 | TRBV7-2 | CASSPIADSYTF
15 | TRBJ2-1 | TRBV7-2 | CASSISRDLYNEQFF
15 | TRBJ2-5 | TRBV29-1 | CSVEGLAGGQETQYF
14 | TRBJ2-7 | TRBV6-2/TRBV6-3 | CASSPGPTTYEQYF